These T cell receptor beta chains were read from a single sample in a study of cytomegalovirus exposure and HLA in healthy donors. The repertoire was sequenced with immunoSEQ multiplex PCR; TCRdb's copy has only in-frame clones and lacks some. The data show under 200,000 clones, roughly 74% seen once. Sequenced sample: PBMCs. The receptors here all came from a woman in her thirties in good health and CMV-seropositive. The CDR3 runs from the conserved cysteine through the conserved F or W. D genes are given only for firm matches. Expanded clones get a size class; other rows say once, few or many, or leave the size out.

d_call j_call v_call clone_size cdr3_nt cdr3_aa
- TRBJ2-5 TRBV6-5 - TGTGCCAGCGGGAGGGGGGGGGAGACCCAGTACTTC CASGRGGETQYF
- TRBJ2-2 TRBV10-1 - TGCGCCAGCAGTGAAGGGGTCACCGGGGAGCTGTTTTTT CASSEGVTGELFF
- TRBJ1-1 TRBV18 - TGTGCCAGCTCACCAATTTTCGGAGCCTCGACTAGCACTGAAGCTTTCTTT CASSPIFGASTSTEAFF
- TRBJ2-7 TRBV6-8 - TGTGCCAGCAGTACCCGACAGTCTCTCTCCTACGAGCAGTACTTC CASSTRQSLSYEQYF
- TRBJ1-2 TRBV19 - TGTGCCAGTCGCACGGGGGGCCTAGGTGGCTACACCTTC CASRTGGLGGYTF
TRBD1 TRBJ2-2 TRBV5-1 - TGCGCCAGCAGGTGGGGACAGATGAACACCGGGGAGCTGTTTTTT CASRWGQMNTGELFF
- TRBJ1-3 TRBV4-1 - TGCGCCAGCAGCGCTTACAGAAAACTGTCTGGAAACACCATATATTTT CASSAYRKLSGNTIYF
- TRBJ1-3 TRBV27 - TGTGCCAGCAGGTTATCGGGACACTTAAATCCCTTCTCTGGAAACACCATATATTTT CASRLSGHLNPFSGNTIYF
- TRBJ2-7 TRBV7-9 - TGTGCCAGCAGCTTACCGGGAGCGTACGAGCAGTACTTC CASSLPGAYEQYF
- TRBJ1-1 TRBV27 - TGTGCCAGCGGGTTTCACTACGGAGCTGAAGCTTTCTTT CASGFHYGAEAFF
- TRBJ1-2 TRBV5-4 - TGTGCCAGCAGCTTGATAGGGGCCAATGGCTACACCTTC CASSLIGANGYTF
- TRBJ2-2 TRBV6-1 - TGTGCCAGCAGTGAAGTTTATTTGAGGACTCCGAACACCGGGGAGCTGTTTTTT CASSEVYLRTPNTGELFF
- TRBJ2-7 TRBV4-1 - TGCGCCAGCAGCCAAGAGTGGGAGGGGACAGGAAGGTACGAGCAGTACTTC CASSQEWEGTGRYEQYF
- TRBJ1-2 TRBV5-5 - TGTGCCAGCAGCTTGGCAGGGGAACAGCCCTATGGCTACACCTTC CASSLAGEQPYGYTF
TRBD1 TRBJ1-1 TRBV5-1 - TGCGCCAGCAGCTTGGCCAAAACAGGGGCCCCTTTCACTGAAGCTTTCTTT CASSLAKTGAPFTEAFF
- TRBJ1-6 TRBV28 - TGTGCCAGCAGTTTCCGACAGGTACATTCACCCCTCCACTTT CASSFRQVHSPLHF
- TRBJ1-2 TRBV7-6 - TGTGCCAGCACACAGAATCCGCAGGGGCCGCTGTCCACTAACTATGGCTACACCTTC CASTQNPQGPLSTNYGYTF
TRBD1 TRBJ1-2 TRBV7-9 - TGTGCCAGCAGCTCGGGACAGGAGGCTAACTATGGCTACACCTTC CASSSGQEANYGYTF
- TRBJ2-3 TRBV10-3 - TGTGCCATCAGTGGCGGGACGACAGATACGCAGTATTTT CAISGGTTDTQYF
- TRBJ2-1 TRBV5-1 - TGCGCCAGCAGCTTGGTCCCGTTCTCCTACAATGAGCAGTTCTTC CASSLVPFSYNEQFF
- TRBJ2-3 TRBV5-1 - TGCGCCAGCAGAAACACAGGGTGGAGCACAGATACGCAGTATTTT CASRNTGWSTDTQYF
- TRBJ1-1 TRBV18 few TGTGCCAGCTCACCAATAGAATACAGAGACACTGAAGCTTTCTTT CASSPIEYRDTEAFF
TRBD2 TRBJ2-1 TRBV7-9 - TGTGCCAGCAGCTCGAACACCGGGACTAGCGGGAATAATGAGCAGTTCTTC CASSSNTGTSGNNEQFF
TRBD1 TRBJ1-2 TRBV7-8 - TGTGCCAGCAGCTTAGGAGACCTGAGGGGGCGCTACACCTTC CASSLGDLRGRYTF
TRBD1 TRBJ1-4 TRBV5-1 - TGCGCCAGCAGCCGAACAGGGGGCGCCGAGTTCAAACTGTTTTTT CASSRTGGAEFKLFF
TRBD1 TRBJ1-5 TRBV2 - TGTGCCAGCAGTGAGCGGGACAGCCAGTATCAGCCCCAGCATTTT CASSERDSQYQPQHF
- TRBJ1-1 TRBV5-1 - TGCGCCAGCAGCCTAACTCAGGGATACAACACTGAAGCTTTCTTT CASSLTQGYNTEAFF
TRBD2 TRBJ2-3 TRBV5-1 - TGCGCCAGCAGCCTCCGTAAGGGACTAGCGGGGCGATCTAGCACAGATACGCAGTATTTT CASSLRKGLAGRSSTDTQYF
TRBD1 TRBJ1-1 TRBV29-1 once TGCAGCGTAGACAGGGGTTCGGACACTGAAGCTTTCTTT CSVDRGSDTEAFF
- TRBJ1-5 TRBV6-1 - TGTGCCAGCAGTTTGGGAGGAGGGGATCAGCCCCAGCATTTT CASSLGGGDQPQHF
- TRBJ2-7 TRBV11-2 - TGTGCCAGCAGCTTAGTTACGGGGGTAGGCGAGCAGTACTTC CASSLVTGVGEQYF
- TRBJ2-6 TRBV7-9 - TGTGCCAGCAGCTTAAGTCCCGGGAACGGCGCTGGGGCCAACGTCCTGACTTTC CASSLSPGNGAGANVLTF
TRBD1 TRBJ2-1 TRBV9 - TGTGCCAGCAGCGCTCTAGGGACAGGCTTATACAATGAGCAGTTCTTC CASSALGTGLYNEQFF
TRBD1 TRBJ1-1 TRBV29-1 - TGCAGCGTGGGGACAGGGGGCGCGAACACTGAAGCTTTCTTT CSVGTGGANTEAFF
- TRBJ2-7 TRBV5-1 - TGCGCCAGCAGCTTGGAGGTTTTGGGCGGGACAGTCTCCTACGAGCAGTACTTC CASSLEVLGGTVSYEQYF
TRBD1 TRBJ2-1 TRBV27 - TGTGCCAGCAGTCCCGGGACAGGGAGAAATGAGCAGTTCTTC CASSPGTGRNEQFF
- TRBJ2-5 TRBV25-1 - TGTGCCAGCGGTTCTACCACTCGAGAGACCCAGTACTTC CASGSTTRETQYF
- TRBJ2-7 TRBV6-5 - TGTGCCAGCAGTTACGACCTCACTAACTACGAGCAGTACTTC CASSYDLTNYEQYF
- TRBJ1-1 TRBV5-5 once TGTGCCAGCAGCGGCAGGGGCCCGAACACTGAAGCTTTCTTT CASSGRGPNTEAFF
- TRBJ1-1 TRBV27 - TGTGCCAGCAGCCCACTTTTCGGGGGGGCCGCGAACACTGAAGCTTTCTTT CASSPLFGGAANTEAFF
- TRBJ2-1 TRBV7-3 - TGTGCCAGCAGCTTACTGCCGAGGCTCGAGAATATCTTC CASSLLPRLENIF
TRBD1 TRBJ2-3 TRBV9 - TGTGCCAGCAGCGTAGACAGGGGGACGACAGATACGCAGTATTTT CASSVDRGTTDTQYF
TRBD2 TRBJ2-5 TRBV5-8 - TGTGCCAGCAGCCCCGGGACTAGCGGGGGACTAGAGACCCAGTACTTC CASSPGTSGGLETQYF
- TRBJ2-7 TRBV10-3 few TGTGCCATCGGCGAACAGGGAACCAGCTACGAGCAGTACTTC CAIGEQGTSYEQYF
- TRBJ1-4 TRBV6-5 - TGTGCCAGCAGTTATGTAGGGGGACGGACAAATGAAAAACTGTTTTTT CASSYVGGRTNEKLFF
TRBD1 TRBJ2-7 TRBV9 - TGTGCCAGCAGCGTAGCTTCGGTAGGGACAGGAGCTTACGAGCAGTACTTC CASSVASVGTGAYEQYF
TRBD2 TRBJ2-7 TRBV6-1 few TGTGCCAGCAGGACCCCGGGTCACGGGGGGGAGTACTTC CASRTPGHGGEYF
- TRBJ1-5 TRBV10-2 few TGCGCCAGCAGTGAACAGGGAAGGCCTAATCAGCCCCAGCATTTT CASSEQGRPNQPQHF